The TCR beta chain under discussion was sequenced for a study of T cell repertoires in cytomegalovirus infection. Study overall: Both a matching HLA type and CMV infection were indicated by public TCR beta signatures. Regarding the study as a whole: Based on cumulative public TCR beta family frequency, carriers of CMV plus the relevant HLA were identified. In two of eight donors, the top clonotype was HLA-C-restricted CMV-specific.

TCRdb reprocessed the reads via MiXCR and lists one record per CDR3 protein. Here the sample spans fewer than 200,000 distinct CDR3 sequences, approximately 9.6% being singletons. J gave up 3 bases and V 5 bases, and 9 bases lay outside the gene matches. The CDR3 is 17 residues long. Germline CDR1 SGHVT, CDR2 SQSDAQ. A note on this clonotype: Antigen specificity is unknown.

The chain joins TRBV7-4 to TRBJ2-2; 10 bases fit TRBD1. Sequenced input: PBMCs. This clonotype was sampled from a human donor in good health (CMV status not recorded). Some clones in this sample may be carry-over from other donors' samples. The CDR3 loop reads CASSRPRGTGDTGELFF. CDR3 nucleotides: TGTGCCAGCAGCCGACCTCGCGGGACAGGGGACACCGGGGAGCTGTTTTTT.